In its sample, the clone carrying this T cell receptor beta chain was seen many times. RNA transcripts served as the template for amplifying TCR beta CDR3 regions. HTBI primers were employed in a first-round RT-PCR of the TCR CDR3. Each CDR3 protein is one row after TCRdb ran MiXCR on the multiplex PCR reads. The sample consists of about 380,000 distinct CDR3 sequences, approximately 13% of them appearing once. This record belongs to a study of T cells in Graves' hyperthyroidism and ophthalmopathy. This clonotype originated in a man aged 25-45 years with Graves' hyperthyroidism that later progressed to Graves' ophthalmopathy. Sequences were obtained from blood.

For the CDR3, the DNA is TGTGCCAGCAGCTCGGAGCTCTCCTTGCCCCAGCATTTT. Translating gives CASSSELSLPQHF. V and J are TRBV11-2 and TRBJ1-5; D remains ambiguous. Germline CDR1 and CDR2: SGHAT and FQNNGV. Trimming left V 4 bases short and J 9 bases short, with 13 bases between. The CDR3 consists of 13 residues.